The clone carrying this TCR beta chain was picked up a small number of times. TCRdb re-derived calls from the reads in MiXCR, one entry per CDR3 protein. This table has 200,000 or so distinct CDR3 sequences, roughly a fifth appearing once. The data derive from a study of T cell repertoires in cytomegalovirus infection. V was clipped by 6 bases and J by 12 bases; unmatched bases: 4. There are 12 residues in the CDR3. This chain joins TRBV12-3 or TRBV12-4 and TRBJ2-1, with 11 bases that match TRBD2. Sequencing input: PBMCs. This clonotype originated in a human donor in good health (CMV status not recorded). Some clones in this sample may be carry-over from other donors' samples. The CDR3 region has the DNA TGTGCCAGCAGCGAAACTAGCGGGAGGCAGTTCTTC. It translates to CASSETSGRQFF.